Shown below are 2 T cell receptor beta chains from a single sample sequenced in a study of glioma-infiltrating T cells. TCR alpha and beta CDR3 regions were amplified from RNA using iRepertoire nested multiplex PCR. TCRdb fed the multiplex PCR reads into MiXCR, producing one record per CDR3 protein. The table shows about 130,000 distinct CDR3 sequences, with approximately 25% occurring only once. Material for sequencing was glioma tissue, nonneoplastic brain tissue, or PBMCs (not recorded which). These receptors originate from a human donor with low-grade glioma or glioblastoma, undergoing nonglioma brain surgery, or in good health (not recorded which).

The CDR3 is CRPPVQGYSNQPQHF. For the CDR3, the DNA is TGCAGGCCCCCCGTACAGGGCTATAGCAATCAGCCCCAGCATTTT. The chain uses TRBV29-1 and TRBJ1-5, with D tentatively TRBD1 (6 bases). Germline CDR1 and CDR2: SQVTM and ANQGSEA. The CDR3 spans 15 residues.

This clonotype appeared many times. The chain couples TRBV7-2 to TRBJ2-5, with D hard to call. The germline V gene encodes CDR1 SGHTA and CDR2 FQGNSA. This CDR3 spans 12 amino acids. Trimming cost V 5 bases and J 9 bases, with 13 bases left between them. CDR3 protein: CASSTPMAAQYF. CDR3 nucleotides: TGTGCCAGCAGCACCCCTATGGCGGCCCAGTACTTC.